This T cell receptor beta chain is from a study of blood T cell repertoires in COVID-19 (TCRdb year 2020). Describing the broader study: Samples covering the acute and convalescent phases of COVID-19 were provided by collaborators in the United States, Italy and Spain. The repertoires were released in a freely available public database intended as a resource for research on the immune response to SARS-CoV-2. The sample metadata nearly always contained a de-identified subject ID, COVID-19 status, age in years and sex. Where HLA class I and class II types were available, the types were taken from metadata supplied by the sample provider, not from assay-based typing. Subjects who had been exposed to COVID-19, were actively infected with it, or had recovered from it provided the deeply sampled blood TCRbeta repertoires that made up the dataset. The samples were drawn from the first 160 participants of the ongoing ImmuneRACE study and from 1,254 subjects provided by 6 global collaborators. The prospective study material was composed of cDNA or gDNA derived from T cells, B-cell-depleted T cells, or PBMCs.

The full study reports these points: The amount of clinical and demographic metadata varied by source and participant and was provided uncurated.

In the case of this clone: The target of this receptor is not known. Base qualities are not recorded, but no much larger clone differs from it by a single base.

Collaborating institutions collected whole blood in K2EDTA tubes following their own protocols. For TCRbeta analysis, collaborator samples were shipped as frozen whole blood, as isolated PBMCs, or as DNA extracted from either sample type. TCRbeta CDR3 regions were amplified from genomic DNA by means of the immunoSEQ Assay, a bias-controlled multiplex PCR. The authors' analysis ran thus. Nucleated cell counts per sample were estimated from amplification of reference gene primers within the assay. Sequence reads were collapsed and filtered to measure the absolute abundance of every unique TCRbeta CDR3 rearrangement. For each sample, productive Simpson clonality was calculated as the square root of Simpson's diversity index over productive rearrangements. TCRdb holds this immuneACCESS table with in-frame rearrangements only. Some clones are missing; in checked studies, unresolved V genes explain under half, and the rest has no known cause. V and J calls and clone size are given by that table; D and trimming were obtained from the DNA. The sample contains 45,000 to 55,000 clones, 84% of them found a single time. Approximately 1.4% of the sample goes to the ten largest clones.

The clonotype originates from a man aged 45-60 years with acute or convalescent COVID-19. Sequenced: peripheral blood.

The encoded CDR3 is CASSSDRGGGYTF. The DNA sequence follows: TGTGCCAGCAGCTCGGACAGGGGCGGGGGCTACACCTTC. This receptor chain uses TRBV9 and TRBJ1-2, with 9 junctional bases fitting TRBD1. After removal of 4 bases from V and 8 bases from J, the junction retains 6 bases not matched to a gene. Based on the germline V gene, the CDR1 and CDR2 sequences are SGDLS and YYNGEE. The CDR3 measures 13 amino acids from cysteine to phenylalanine. CDR3 DNA is the only sequence kept; it has 39 bases, read in frame from the first base.